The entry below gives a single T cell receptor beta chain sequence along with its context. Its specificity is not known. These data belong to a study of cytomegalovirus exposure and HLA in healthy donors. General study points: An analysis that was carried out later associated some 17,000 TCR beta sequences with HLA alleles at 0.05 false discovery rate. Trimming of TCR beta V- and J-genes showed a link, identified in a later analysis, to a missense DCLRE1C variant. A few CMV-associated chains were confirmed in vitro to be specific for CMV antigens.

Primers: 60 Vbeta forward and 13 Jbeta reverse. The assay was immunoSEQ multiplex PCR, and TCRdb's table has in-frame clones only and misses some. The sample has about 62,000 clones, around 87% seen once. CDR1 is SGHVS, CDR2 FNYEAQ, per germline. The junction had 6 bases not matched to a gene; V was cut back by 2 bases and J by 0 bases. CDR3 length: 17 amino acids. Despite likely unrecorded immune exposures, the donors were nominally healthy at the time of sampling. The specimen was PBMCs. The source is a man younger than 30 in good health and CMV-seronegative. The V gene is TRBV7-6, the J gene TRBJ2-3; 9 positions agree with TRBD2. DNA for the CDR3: TGTGCCAGCAGCTTAATAAGCGGGGGGAGTAGCACAGATACGCAGTATTTT. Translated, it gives CASSLISGGSSTDTQYF.